This T cell receptor beta chain derives from a study of control samples from healthy donors and cancer patients (dated by TCRdb to between 2020 and 2021). Library preparation was by the immunoSEQ multiplex PCR assay. TCRdb mirrors the immuneACCESS table, restricted to in-frame sequences. Some clones are absent from its copies; in checked studies, under half trace to an unresolved V gene, and the reason for the others is unknown. This sample has tens of thousands of clones in its table, and about nine tenths of those were observed once. Of the sample, around 5.4% is held by the ten largest clones. A remark on this clone: Its antigen target is currently unknown. No base quality information exists; no much larger clone differs at one position.

The germline V gene (reference sequence) sets CDR1 to MNHEY and CDR2 to SMNVEV. V lost 5 bases and J lost 4 bases, and the count of bases not matched to a germline gene is 4. The CDR3 starts with the cysteine, ends with the phenylalanine, and has 16 residues. Only CDR3 DNA is held: 48 bases, read in frame from base 1. The clonotype was recovered from a man aged 45-65 years in good health. Material: blood. Rearrangement joined TRBV27 to TRBJ2-2; a stretch of 13 junction bases matches TRBD2. The DNA sequence is TGTGCCAGCAGTCCGGGACTAGCGGGACCCACCGGGGAGCTGTTTTTT. Its protein is CASSPGLAGPTGELFF.